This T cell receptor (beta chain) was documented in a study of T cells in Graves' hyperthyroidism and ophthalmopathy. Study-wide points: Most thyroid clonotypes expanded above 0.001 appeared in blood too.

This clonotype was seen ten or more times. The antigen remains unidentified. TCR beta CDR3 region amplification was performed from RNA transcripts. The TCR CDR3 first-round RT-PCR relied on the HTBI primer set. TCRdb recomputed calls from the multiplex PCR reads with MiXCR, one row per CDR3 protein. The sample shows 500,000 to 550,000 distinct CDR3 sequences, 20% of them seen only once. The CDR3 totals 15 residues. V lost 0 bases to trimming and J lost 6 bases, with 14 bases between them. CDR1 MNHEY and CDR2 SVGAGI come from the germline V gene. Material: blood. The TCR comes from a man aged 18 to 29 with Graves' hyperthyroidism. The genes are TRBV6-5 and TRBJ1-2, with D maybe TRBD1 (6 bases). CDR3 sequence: CASSYSTGGEDGYTF. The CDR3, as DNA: TGTGCCAGCAGTTACTCGACCGGGGGCGAGGATGGCTACACCTTC.